This TCR beta chain came from a study of technical replicates of blood from several donors. Per germline, CDR1 MNHEY and CDR2 SMNVEV (reference sequence). This CDR3 is 14 amino acids long. V was shortened by 2 bases and J by 3 bases, with 10 bases between the two germline ends. Profiling relied on immunoSEQ multiplex PCR, and the TCRdb table lists in-frame clones only, not all of them. Of about 75,000 clones listed, approximately 97% are singletons. This receptor was obtained from a human donor in good health. This chain connects TRBV27 to TRBJ1-1; tentatively, D is TRBD1 (6 bases). The sequencing input was T cells isolated from PBMCs. The CDR3 nucleotides read TGTGCCAGCAGTTTAGGGGGGGCCGACACTGAAGCTTTCTTT. Its translation: CASSLGGADTEAFF.